The 29 T cell receptor beta chains in this list originate from one sample, sequenced in a study of Graves' ophthalmopathy and Graves' hyperthyroidism. RNA transcripts served as template for amplifying TCR beta CDR3 sequences. Second-round multiplex PCR came after a first-round RT-PCR that employed HTBI primers. MiXCR was run by TCRdb on the multiplex PCR reads, yielding one entry per CDR3 protein. The sample carries about 220,000 distinct CDR3 sequences, roughly 21% recorded once. The sample comprised peripheral blood. The receptors originated from a woman aged 45-65 years with Graves' ophthalmopathy.

This clonotype has a count of ten or more. This chain joins TRBV10-1 and TRBJ2-5, with 8 bases that match TRBD1. There are 13 residues in the CDR3. Trimming removed 9 bases from V and 3 bases from J; junction bases left unmatched: 6. Germline V gives CDR1 WNHNN, CDR2 SYGVQD (reference sequence). This CDR3 reads CASSQGAEETQYF. The CDR3 DNA is TGCGCCAGTTCTCAGGGGGCCGAAGAGACCCAGTACTTC.

This clonotype has ten or more counts. This chain uses TRBV7-2 with TRBJ2-7; TRBD2 aligns across 11 bases. The CDR3 contains 16 residues. Trimming cost V 4 bases and J 3 bases; bases outside gene matches: 8. Looked up from germline, CDR1 is SGHTA and CDR2 is FQGNSA. The CDR3 reads CASSYNSGRAVYEQYF. CDR3 DNA sequence: TGTGCCAGCAGCTATAATAGCGGGAGGGCCGTCTACGAGCAGTACTTC.

The CDR3 reads CASSQELRSSGNTIYF. CDR3 coding DNA: TGTGCCAGCAGCCAAGAATTACGGTCCTCTGGAAACACCATATATTTT. The chain carries TRBV3-1 and TRBJ1-3; D call uncertain. The germline V and J ends were trimmed by 0 bases and 0 bases, with 9 bases remaining between them. Germline CDR1 reads LGHDT; CDR2 reads YNNKEL (reference sequence). The CDR3 is 16 amino acids.

This chain uses TRBV28 with TRBJ1-1; D is undetermined. The length of the CDR3 is 11 residues. Germline assignment: CDR1 MDHEN and CDR2 SYDVKM. CDR3 sequence reads: CASKYSTEAFF. DNA of the CDR3: TGTGCATCGAAGTATAGCACTGAAGCTTTCTTT.

This clonotype was found many times. The chain recombines TRBV20-1 with TRBJ2-7, with 9 bases matching TRBD2. V lost 1 base to trimming and J lost 3 bases; unmatched junction nucleotides: 4. The CDR3 covers 14 residues. Per germline, CDR1 DFQATT and CDR2 SNEGSKA (reference sequence). The CDR3 nucleotides read TGCAGTGCTAGAGTTAGCGGGAGTTTCTACGAGCAGTACTTC. Protein sequence: CSARVSGSFYEQYF.

This chain connects TRBV6-5 to TRBJ2-7, with D possibly being TRBD1 (6 bases). V lost 8 bases, J lost 3 bases, and 14 bases lay in between. Germline CDR1 reads MNHEY; CDR2 reads SVGAGI. The CDR3 runs to 13 residues. CDR3 nucleotides: TGTGCCAGCCAAAGGACAGAATTCTACGAGCAGTACTTC. Translating it yields CASQRTEFYEQYF.

Note on this clonotype: This may be a read error: a much more frequent sequence differs by one nucleotide. This rearrangement joins TRBV25-1 to TRBJ1-1, with D perhaps matching TRBD1 (6 bases). The CDR3 has 15 residues. CDR1 is MGHDK, CDR2 SYGVNS, per germline. The V end was cut by 7 bases, the J end by 5 bases, with 20 bases between. The CDR3 spells CASTDGGQADTEAFF. In nucleotides, the CDR3 is TGTGCCAGCACTGACGGGGGGCAGGCGGATACTGAAGCTTTCTTT.

This clonotype was seen ten or more times. This sequence joins TRBV7-8 and TRBJ2-5; TRBD2 aligns across 7 bases. V gave up 0 bases and J gave up 5 bases; unmatched junction bases: 9. From germline, CDR1 is SGHVS and CDR2 FQNEAQ. The CDR3 spans 16 residues. CDR3 loop: CASSLAPLAGAETQYF. The CDR3 DNA reads TGTGCCAGCAGCTTAGCGCCATTGGCGGGAGCGGAGACCCAGTACTTC.

This clonotype was seen ten or more times. This rearrangement joins TRBV2 to TRBJ2-2; 11 nucleotides agree with TRBD1. J lost 4 bases, V lost 6 bases, and 13 bases had no gene match. There are 18 residues in the CDR3. Germline V gives CDR1 SNHLY, CDR2 FYNNEI. The CDR3 reads CASRVGQGGLHPTGELFF. In DNA form, the CDR3 reads TGTGCCAGCAGGGTGGGACAGGGGGGACTCCACCCCACCGGGGAGCTGTTTTTT.

This clonotype was counted ten times or more. The V and J genes are TRBV20-1 and TRBJ1-1; D might be TRBD1 (5 bases). Germline V gene data show CDR1 as DFQATT and CDR2 as SNEGSKA (reference sequence). The germline V and J ends were trimmed by 1 base and 2 bases, with 11 bases remaining between them. This CDR3 is 14 amino acids long. Written as DNA, the CDR3 is TGCAGTGCTAGAGTTGAGACAGCTAACACTGAAGCTTTCTTT. Amino acid sequence: CSARVETANTEAFF.

There are many counts of this clonotype. The gene calls are TRBV7-2 and TRBJ2-5; TRBD2 agrees at 12 bases. CDR3 length equals 17 residues. Germline V lookup: CDR1 SGHTA, CDR2 FQGNSA. The V and J ends lost 5 bases and 2 bases, in that order; junction bases with no gene match: 9. The CDR3 here is CASSRRTSGTGQETQYF. The CDR3 bases are TGTGCCAGCAGCCGCAGGACTAGCGGGACTGGGCAAGAGACCCAGTACTTC.

This clonotype was picked up many times. The chain uses TRBV15 and TRBJ1-2; D ambiguous. This CDR3 is built from 16 residues. Trimming took off 0 bases at V and 2 bases at J, with 13 bases between the two ends. Germline V gene sequence: CDR1 LNHNV, CDR2 YYDKDF (reference sequence). Here the CDR3 DNA reads TGTGCCACCAGCAGAGATGAACTCGGGGAGAACTATGGCTACACCTTC. It encodes CATSRDELGENYGYTF.

This clonotype was seen at least ten times. This sequence joins TRBV25-1 and TRBJ2-7; the D gene is possibly TRBD2 (6 bases). CDR3 size: 11 residues. The germline V and J ends were trimmed by 6 bases and 3 bases, with 6 bases remaining between them. The germline V gene has CDR1 MGHDK and CDR2 SYGVNS. CDR3 residues: CASREGYEQYF. The CDR3 bases are TGTGCCAGCAGGGAGGGCTACGAGCAGTACTTC.

J is TRBJ1-2 and V is TRBV7-9; 7 bases are shared with TRBD1. CDR3 size: 14 residues. In germline, CDR1 is SEHNR, CDR2 FQNEAQ (reference sequence). Unmatched junction bases numbered 6, after V lost 3 bases and J lost 5 bases. The CDR3 loop reads CASSFGQAEYGYTF. CDR3 DNA: TGTGCCAGCAGCTTCGGACAGGCCGAGTATGGCTACACCTTC.

This clonotype came up many times. The gene calls are TRBV24-1 and TRBJ1-5; tentatively, D is TRBD1 (6 bases). Trimming took off 7 bases at V and 5 bases at J, with 26 bases between the two ends. This CDR3 has 18 residues. The germline gives CDR1 KGHDR, CDR2 SFDVKD. The CDR3 reads CATSPGGRGMWGDQPQHF. The CDR3 DNA reads TGTGCCACCAGCCCGGGGGGCAGAGGGATGTGGGGGGATCAGCCCCAGCATTTT.

In its sample, this clonotype was seen many times. The chain couples TRBV7-2 to TRBJ1-3; no firm D call. The CDR3 covers 15 residues. Trimming stripped 5 bases from V and 2 bases from J, with 13 bases between. Germline V gives CDR1 SGHTA, CDR2 FQGNSA. The CDR3 DNA reads as TGTGCCAGCAGCGCCTCTGGAGGCGCTGGAAACACCATATATTTT. Its protein is CASSASGGAGNTIYF.

This clonotype has only a few counts. This chain joins TRBV19 and TRBJ2-7; D tentatively fits TRBD1 or TRBD2 (5 bases each). The CDR3 has 14 amino acids. CDR1 and CDR2 from the germline V gene are LNHDA and SQIVND (reference sequence). Trimming left V 5 bases short and J 1 base short, with 12 bases between. The CDR3, as DNA: TGTGCCAGTAGTGTTCGGGACGTGTCCTACGAGCAGTACTTC. This sequence encodes CASSVRDVSYEQYF.

Many counts were recorded for this clonotype. The rearrangement joins TRBV11-1 to TRBJ2-5; 8 bases are a match to TRBD1. J was trimmed by 4 bases and V by 3 bases; bases with no gene match: 7. The CDR3 is 15 amino acids. Germline loops: CDR1 SGHAT, CDR2 FQDESV (reference sequence). The CDR3 nucleotides are TGTGCCAGCAGCTTTACGACAGGGGAGAGAGAGACCCAGTACTTC. As protein: CASSFTTGERETQYF.

This clonotype was found many times. V is TRBV7-3 and J is TRBJ2-3; the D gene is possibly TRBD2 (5 bases). The V gene lost 4 bases and the J gene lost 5 bases, with 10 bases spanning the gap. CDR3 length equals 13 residues. CDR1 is SGHTA, CDR2 FQGTGA, per germline. The CDR3 DNA reads TGTGCCAGCAGCTCACTAGGTAGAGATACGCAGTATTTT. Amino acids: CASSSLGRDTQYF.

The chain carries TRBV5-1 and TRBJ1-1; 7 bases agree with TRBD1. With V trimmed by 4 bases and J by 5 bases, 8 bases remained unmatched. Germline V CDR1 and CDR2: SGHRS, YFSETQ. The CDR3 totals 14 residues. The CDR3 reads CASSKTGVGTEAFF. As DNA, the CDR3 is TGCGCCAGCAGCAAAACAGGGGTTGGAACTGAAGCTTTCTTT.

This clonotype was picked up many times. The chain uses TRBV20-1 and TRBJ1-1; no definite D call. The CDR3 runs to 13 residues. Germline-derived CDR1 and CDR2 are DFQATT and SNEGSKA (reference sequence). Trimming shortened V by 6 bases and J by 0 bases, and 11 bases separated the two germline ends. The CDR3: CSALKGMNTEAFF. CDR3 coding DNA: TGCAGTGCCCTGAAGGGAATGAACACTGAAGCTTTCTTT.

This clonotype was seen ten or more times. This rearrangement joins TRBV6-4 to TRBJ1-6; D possibly corresponds to TRBD1 (5 bases). CDR1 MRHNA and CDR2 SNTAGT come from the germline V gene. The CDR3 consists of 15 residues. Trimming left V 6 bases short and J 8 bases short, with 17 bases between. The CDR3 DNA reads as TGTGCCAGCAGAAAGGAGGGGAATTTGGATTCACCCCTCCACTTT. Amino acid sequence: CASRKEGNLDSPLHF.

This clonotype was picked up many times. This chain uses TRBV6-1 with TRBJ2-7, with unresolved D. Trimming shortened V by 8 bases and J by 0 bases, and 8 bases separated the two germline ends. The germline V gene encodes CDR1 MNHNS and CDR2 SASEGT. The CDR3 runs to 12 residues. The chain's CDR3 is CASGRLSYEQYF. The CDR3 DNA is TGTGCCAGCGGAAGACTCTCCTACGAGCAGTACTTC.

This clonotype has just a few counts. The chain links TRBV5-1 to TRBJ2-7; either TRBD1 or TRBD2 may supply D (5 bases each). Trimming pared 4 bases from V and 0 bases from J, leaving 23 bases between. Germline CDR1 and CDR2: SGHRS and YFSETQ. The length of the CDR3 is 18 residues. The CDR3 DNA sequence: TGCGCCAGCAGCGCCCGGGACCAGACCTTTGGGGGCTCCTACGAGCAGTACTTC. Residues: CASSARDQTFGGSYEQYF.

This clonotype came up many times. This rearrangement joins TRBV20-1 to TRBJ2-7; TRBD2 agrees at 8 bases. After removal of 3 bases from V and 2 bases from J, the junction contained 9 bases not matched to a gene. This CDR3 is 15 amino acids long. Looked up from germline, CDR1 is DFQATT and CDR2 is SNEGSKA (reference sequence). The CDR3 here is CSASPTSGNTYEQYF. For the CDR3, the DNA is TGCAGTGCTAGCCCTACTAGCGGTAATACCTACGAGCAGTACTTC.

The J gene is TRBJ2-5, the V gene TRBV5-1; 7 bases line up with TRBD1. After removal of 5 bases from V and 2 bases from J, the junction contained 12 bases not matched to a gene. This CDR3 has 16 residues. CDR1 and CDR2 (germline): SGHRS, YFSETQ. CDR3 bases: TGCGCCAGCAGTCATCCGGGACAGTACGGACAAGAGACCCAGTACTTC. Its protein is CASSHPGQYGQETQYF.

This chain connects TRBV28 to TRBJ2-7, with D perhaps matching TRBD2 (5 bases). The length of the CDR3 is 11 residues. Looked up from germline, CDR1 is MDHEN and CDR2 is SYDVKM. V was shortened by 3 bases and J by 6 bases, with 6 bases between the two germline ends. The CDR3 loop reads CASSFRGEQYF. In DNA form, the CDR3 reads TGTGCCAGCAGTTTTCGGGGCGAGCAGTACTTC.

This clonotype has a handful of counts. The rearrangement uses TRBV12-3 or TRBV12-4 and TRBJ2-5; TRBD1 or TRBD2 may be the D gene (5 bases each). The CDR3 spans 15 residues. Trimming stripped 3 bases from V and 5 bases from J, with 16 bases between. CDR3 sequence (DNA): TGTGCCAGCAGTTTTAGGCTGGGATGGGGGGAGACCCAGTACTTC. Residues: CASSFRLGWGETQYF.

This clonotype was seen a few times. This chain links TRBV20-1 with TRBJ1-3; no clear D gene. There are 13 residues in the CDR3. Per germline, CDR1 DFQATT and CDR2 SNEGSKA (reference sequence). Trimming left V 3 bases short and J 0 bases short, with 6 bases between. The CDR3 sequence: CSARESSGNTIYF. Written as DNA, the CDR3 is TGCAGTGCTAGGGAGAGCTCTGGAAACACCATATATTTT.